Sequencing of this TCR beta chain was carried out in a study of cytotoxic CD8 clonotypes in ibrutinib-treated CLL. Study-level information: Recorded responses included around 24 partial and 2 complete; following median roughly 70 months, roughly 15 stayed remitted and about 12 progressed. Across samples, productive templates numbered over 200,000 and productive rearrangements reached about 100,000 on average. Study-wide findings and caveats: Clonality grew at ibrutinib response; at progression, it decreased back toward baseline. Measured clonality at baseline was greater than in age-matched healthy donors and tracked with circulating CD8+ T-cell counts.

CDR1 is MGHRA and CDR2 is YSYEKL in the germline V gene. The CDR3 runs to 16 residues. Trimming took off 0 bases at V and 6 bases at J, with 16 bases between the two ends. About this clone: Its antigen is not identified.

Sequencing was performed with immunoSEQ multiplex PCR; in TCRdb, only in-frame clones are kept and a portion is missing. Here the sample spans about 14,000 clones, more than 45% being singletons. The input for sequencing was PBMCs, taken at a roughly 22-month disease-progression time point, from a patient treated with ibrutinib. The clonotype originates from a human donor with chronic lymphocytic leukemia. The chain links TRBV4-1 to TRBJ2-3; tentative D call: TRBD2 (6 bases). The chain's CDR3 is CASSQEGGLPPDTQYF. The DNA for the CDR3 is TGCGCCAGCAGCCAAGAGGGGGGTCTTCCCCCGGATACGCAGTATTTT.